This TCR beta chain originates from a study of blood T cells in healthy people across ages. Study-wide results and caveats: There was a strong correlation between TCR beta diversity and naive T cell percentage.

A sample-barcoded 5' primer and a J-beta primer mix were used in a second PCR of roughly 7 to 12 cycles. A tag from a template-switch adaptor with 12 random nucleotides marked each cDNA molecule. In TCRdb, the 5' RACE reads were re-called with MiXCR into one record per CDR3 protein. The table lists 1 million to 1.2 million distinct CDR3 sequences, 35% to 45% of them singletons. Worth noting for this clonotype: As yet, its antigen is unknown.

Caucasian individuals from Russia who were healthy and aged about 6 to 90 acted as donors. Each sample yielded at least 6.5 million isolated PBMCs. The CDR3 runs to 13 residues. CDR1 and CDR2 from the germline V gene are SQVTM and ANQGSEA. The TCR comes from a man younger than 35 in good health. The sequencing sample was made of blood. The chain links TRBV29-1 to TRBJ2-1; 8 nucleotides match TRBD1. The DNA matches TRBJ2-7 better at its end, which makes the J call doubtful. The CDR3: CSVYRGTYNEQYF. For the CDR3, the DNA is TGCAGCGTCTACAGGGGGACGTACAATGAGCAGTACTTC.